This T cell receptor (beta chain) was observed in a study of T cell changes during pregnancy in multiple sclerosis. Comments on this clone: Relative to the germline gene, one junction end is altered; a read error may explain this.

Sequencing used immunoSEQ multiplex PCR; TCRdb keeps in-frame clones, though not all of them. Seen here are around 80,000 clones, about 92% observed once, and the top ten hold approximately 1.5%. This CDR3 has 12 amino acids. From germline, CDR1 is SGHNT and CDR2 YENEEA. Sample: peripheral blood, taken before pregnancy. J is TRBJ2-1 and V is TRBV11-3; D unresolved. This TCR was recovered from a female donor with multiple sclerosis, enrolled in a pregnancy study. For the CDR3, the DNA is TGTGCCAGCAGCTTCTCCTCCAATGAGCAGTTCTTC. This codes for CASSFSSNEQFF.